The 15 T cell receptor beta chains listed next were all sequenced from one sample in a study of cytomegalovirus exposure and HLA in healthy donors. Amplification used 60 Vbeta primers and 13 Jbeta primers. Generated by immunoSEQ multiplex PCR, the TCRdb table keeps only in-frame clones and is missing some. The sample lists under 150,000 clones; approximately 80% were seen once. Sequences were obtained from PBMCs. The receptors derive from a woman between 18 and 30 years old in good health and CMV-seronegative.

The chain couples TRBV2 to TRBJ2-1, with 7 bases that match TRBD2. V was clipped by 8 bases and J by 7 bases; unmatched bases: 5. The germline V gene has CDR1 SNHLY and CDR2 FYNNEI. CDR3 size: 12 residues. The CDR3: CASGREVNEQFF. CDR3 sequence (DNA): TGTGCCAGCGGACGGGAGGTGAATGAGCAGTTCTTC.

This clone was observed a handful of times. This chain uses TRBV4-2 with TRBJ2-3; D is tentatively TRBD1 or TRBD2 (5 bases each). Germline-derived CDR1 and CDR2 are LGHNA and YNFKEQ. The ends were cut back, 10 bases at V and 6 bases at J, with 17 bases in the middle. The CDR3 runs 13 residues. Here the CDR3 DNA reads TGTGCCACCAGGGACCTCGGGGAGGATACGCAGTATTTT. This encodes CATRDLGEDTQYF.

This clone is a singleton in its sample. This chain uses TRBV15 with TRBJ1-2, with D possibly TRBD1 on 5 matching bases. V was pared by 0 bases and J by 8 bases, with 16 bases between. Looked up from germline, CDR1 is LNHNV and CDR2 is YYDKDF (reference sequence). This CDR3 spans 15 amino acids. The CDR3 protein is CATSRDDPSGLGYTF. CDR3 nucleotide sequence: TGTGCCACCAGCAGAGATGATCCGTCAGGGTTGGGCTACACCTTC.

This chain links TRBV25-1 with TRBJ1-4; the D is unclear. The CDR3 is 13 residues long. Trimming removed 6 bases at V and 1 base at J, with 6 bases between. CDR1 is MGHDK, CDR2 SYGVNS, per germline. This chain's CDR3 is CASREVTNEKLFF. CDR3 DNA sequence: TGTGCCAGCAGGGAGGTAACTAATGAAAAACTGTTTTTT.

This clone has just a few counts. The genes are TRBV7-9 and TRBJ2-5; D is ambiguous. The V and J ends lost 5 bases and 0 bases respectively, with 10 bases between them. The CDR3 contains 14 residues. Germline CDR1 is SEHNR and CDR2 is FQNEAQ (reference sequence). CDR3 DNA sequence: TGTGCCAGCAGCCCGGCCCGGGACCAAGAGACCCAGTACTTC. This encodes CASSPARDQETQYF.

The chain links TRBV18 to TRBJ1-1, with no clear D. The germline V and J ends were trimmed by 5 bases and 1 base, with 8 bases remaining between them. Germline CDR1 KGHSH, CDR2 LQKENI. The CDR3 runs to 13 residues. CDR3 sequence reads: CASSLLKNTEAFF. The CDR3 DNA sequence: TGTGCCAGCTCATTGTTAAAGAACACTGAAGCTTTCTTT.

For the CDR3, the DNA is TGTGCCATCAGTGACGTGAGCGGGGGTAGACGGGAGACCCAGTACTTC. Protein: CAISDVSGGRRETQYF. This chain links TRBV10-3 with TRBJ2-5; 8 bases line up with TRBD2. This CDR3 has 16 amino acids. The germline V gene encodes CDR1 ENHRY and CDR2 SYGVKD. J lost 5 bases, V lost 3 bases, and 11 bases had no gene match.

The rearrangement joins TRBV5-1 to TRBJ2-1, with 7 bases fitting TRBD1. The CDR3 is made up of 14 amino acids. V gave up 1 base and J gave up 7 bases; unmatched junction bases: 5. Germline loops: CDR1 SGHRS, CDR2 YFSETQ. This CDR3 is CASSLRQGENEQFF. The CDR3 DNA is TGCGCCAGCAGCTTGAGACAGGGTGAGAATGAGCAGTTCTTC.

The chain combines TRBV19 with TRBJ1-5; no clear D gene. V was pared by 7 bases and J by 2 bases, with 9 bases between. Looked up from germline, CDR1 is LNHDA and CDR2 is SQIVND (reference sequence). The CDR3 covers 13 residues. CDR3 sequence reads: CASKAGGNQPQHF. The CDR3, as DNA: TGTGCCAGTAAGGCCGGGGGCAATCAGCCCCAGCATTTT.

The rearrangement links TRBV11-2 to TRBJ2-1, with TRBD2 matching 11 bases. This CDR3 spans 19 amino acids. Germline lookup yields CDR1 SGHAT and CDR2 FQNNGV. Trimming cost V 4 bases and J 4 bases; bases outside gene matches: 15. The DNA of the CDR3 is TGTGCCAGCAGCTCAAGCCGCCTCGGGACTAGCGGACTATACAATGAGCAGTTCTTC. Its protein product is CASSSSRLGTSGLYNEQFF.

The rearrangement uses TRBV15 and TRBJ2-3; D is possibly TRBD2 (6 bases). Trimming removed 0 bases from V and 2 bases from J, with 15 bases in between. CDR3 size: 17 residues. Germline V gene lookup returns CDR1 LNHNV and CDR2 YYDKDF (reference sequence). The CDR3 loop reads CATSREGSGSSTDTQYF. The DNA for the CDR3 is TGTGCCACCAGCAGAGAGGGAAGCGGGTCTTCCACAGATACGCAGTATTTT.

The chain joins TRBV7-2 to TRBJ1-1; the match to TRBD1 covers 8 bases. V gave up 4 bases and J gave up 1 base; unmatched junction bases: 11. Germline loops: CDR1 SGHTA, CDR2 FQGNSA. The CDR3 runs to 17 residues. CDR3 in DNA: TGTGCCAGCAGCTCCAGGACAGGGCGGGTGGCGAACACTGAAGCTTTCTTT. Protein sequence: CASSSRTGRVANTEAFF. Full variable domain (missing parts from reference TRBV7-2 and TRBJ1-1): GAGVSQSPSNKVTEKGKDVELRCDPISGHTALYWYRQSLGQGLEFLIYFQGNSAPDKSGLPSDRFSAERTGGSVSTLTIQRTQQEDSAVYLCASSSRTGRVANTEAFFGQGTRLTVV.

The chain uses TRBV5-1 and TRBJ1-1; tentative D call: TRBD1 (5 bases). This CDR3 comprises 15 residues. The ends were cut back, 0 bases at V and 4 bases at J, with 13 bases in the middle. Germline assignment: CDR1 SGHRS and CDR2 YFSETQ. The CDR3 DNA sequence: TGCGCCAGCAGCTTGGACGGTCGGGGGGGCACTGAAGCTTTCTTT. Amino acid sequence: CASSLDGRGGTEAFF. The complete variable domain, with remaining parts taken from reference TRBV5-1 and TRBJ1-1, reads KAGVTQTPRYLIKTRGQQVTLSCSPISGHRSVSWYQQTPGQGLQFLFEYFSETQRNKGNFPGRFSGRQFSNSRSEMNVSTLELGDSALYLCASSLDGRGGTEAFFGQGTRLTVV.

The chain links TRBV7-2 to TRBJ2-5; D remains ambiguous. V lost 2 bases to trimming and J lost 9 bases, with 10 bases between them. The CDR3 is 12 residues long. Germline CDR1 reads SGHTA; CDR2 reads FQGNSA. The CDR3 DNA sequence: TGTGCCAGCAGCTTACCCCCGTTCTCCCAGTACTTC. Protein product: CASSLPPFSQYF.

This clone was recorded only once. The chain combines TRBV7-7 with TRBJ2-2; maybe TRBD1 (6 bases). CDR1 SSHAT and CDR2 FNYEAQ come from the germline V gene (reference sequence). Trimming removed 5 bases from V and 0 bases from J, with 7 bases in between. The CDR3 has 14 residues. The CDR3 coding sequence is TGTGCCAGCAGCGGACAGTCGAACACCGGGGAGCTGTTTTTT. Residues: CASSGQSNTGELFF.